This TCR beta chain was sequenced during a study of blood T cell repertoires in COVID-19 (dated by TCRdb to between 2020 and 2021). About the study as a whole: Samples covering the acute and convalescent phases of COVID-19 were provided by collaborators in the United States, Italy and Spain. The prospective study material was composed of cDNA or gDNA derived from T cells, B-cell-depleted T cells, or PBMCs. The samples were drawn from the first 160 participants of the ongoing ImmuneRACE study and from about 1,200 subjects provided by 6 global collaborators. The dataset comprised deeply sampled blood TCRbeta repertoires from subjects exposed to, actively infected with, or recovered from COVID-19. Sample metadata almost always included a de-identified subject ID, COVID-19 status, age in years and sex. Where HLA class I and class II types were available, the types were taken from metadata supplied by the sample provider, not from assay-based typing. The repertoires were made available in a free public database intended to serve as a resource for research on the immune response to SARS-CoV-2.

The CDR3 runs 16 residues from the cysteine to the phenylalanine. The read is trimmed to its CDR3 DNA, 48 bases read in frame from base 1. The V end loses 4 bases and the J end loses 4 bases, and a stretch of 16 bases separates them. As encoded in the germline V gene, CDR1 is SGHTA while CDR2 is FQGNSA. One collaborating source in Seattle enrolled patients while the patients were actively infected and followed the patients over time throughout the course of disease. The collaborating institutions used their own protocols to collect whole blood in K2EDTA tubes. For TCRbeta analysis, collaborators shipped samples in one of three forms: frozen whole blood, isolated PBMCs, or DNA extracted from either of those sample types. This clone was recorded once. Its antigen is currently not known. No base-level quality is on record; no much larger clone is a single base apart. What the research found in general, with its limitations: Clinical and demographic metadata were provided uncurated, with the amount varying by source and participant.

The immunoSEQ Assay, a bias-controlled multiplex PCR, was used to amplify TCRbeta CDR3 regions from genomic DNA. The authors' pipeline ran thus. Nucleated cell counts per sample were estimated from amplification of reference gene primers within the assay. Sequence reads were collapsed and filtered to measure the absolute abundance of every unique TCRbeta CDR3 rearrangement. For each sample, productive Simpson clonality was calculated by taking the square root of Simpson's diversity index across productive rearrangements. TCRdb carries this immuneACCESS record with in-frame sequences only. Its versions omit some clonotypes, under half of them owing to an unresolved V gene in the studies checked, with the rest unexplained. V, J and clone size reflect that table, while D and trimming were determined from the DNA. This sample has around 50,000 clones in its table, and approximately 95% of those were observed once. The top ten clonotypes cover 1% of the sample.

This sequence was found in a man between 60 and 75 years old with COVID-19, enrolled during active disease. The source material was peripheral blood. The rearranged segments are TRBV7-2 and TRBJ2-2; perhaps TRBD1 is the D gene, with 5 bases matching. The DNA sequence is given as TGTGCCAGCAGCTACCAAGTGGGGCCGGTCACCGGGGAGCTGTTTTTT. Translated, it gives CASSYQVGPVTGELFF.